The rows below give T cell receptor beta chains drawn from one sample of a study of early T cells in non-severe SARS-CoV-2 infection. Using its own MiXCR run on the 5' RACE reads, TCRdb lists one record per CDR3 protein. The repertoire holds 70,000 or so distinct CDR3 sequences, with roughly 4.8% as singletons. Sequencing used whole blood, obtained at baseline. Receptors were obtained from an adult who was a healthcare worker with PCR-confirmed SARS-CoV-2 infection or an uninfected control (not recorded which). The donor label of this sample is uncertain. The CDR3 runs from the conserved cysteine through the conserved F or W. The order of the fields is clone size, CDR3 length, J gene, V gene, CDR3 protein. Clone size is shown for a subset of rows, as once, few, many or a class of expanded clone.

abundance: -; len: 14; j_gene: TRBJ2-2; v_gene: TRBV9; CDR3aa: CASSVEGSTGELFF
abundance: -; len: 14; j_gene: TRBJ1-4; v_gene: TRBV5-1; CDR3aa: CASSPQGGDEKLFF
abundance: -; len: 17; j_gene: TRBJ2-3; v_gene: TRBV12-5; CDR3aa: CASAPGHLPSQEDTQYF
abundance: many; len: 16; j_gene: TRBJ1-1; v_gene: TRBV30; CDR3aa: CAWSTLPGGWNTEAFF
abundance: many; len: 14; j_gene: TRBJ1-6; v_gene: TRBV20-1; CDR3aa: CSARGGQGYSPLHF
abundance: many; len: 14; j_gene: TRBJ2-7; v_gene: TRBV29-1; CDR3aa: CSVAPTGWGDEQYF
abundance: few; len: 14; j_gene: TRBJ1-1; v_gene: TRBV20-1; CDR3aa: CSARARAGETEAFF
abundance: -; len: 14; j_gene: TRBJ1-4; v_gene: TRBV10-3; CDR3aa: CAISATGDNEKLFF
abundance: -; len: 12; j_gene: TRBJ1-6; v_gene: TRBV6-4; CDR3aa: CASQQGNSPLHF
abundance: many; len: 16; j_gene: TRBJ1-1; v_gene: TRBV7-6; CDR3aa: CASSPRRTGGNTEAFF
abundance: once; len: 14; j_gene: TRBJ2-2; v_gene: TRBV12-3/TRBV12-4; CDR3aa: CASSNSRNTGELFF
abundance: few; len: 15; j_gene: TRBJ2-7; v_gene: TRBV10-3; CDR3aa: CAISEPRDNSYEQYF
abundance: -; len: 17; j_gene: TRBJ1-4; v_gene: TRBV7-8; CDR3aa: CASSLMARGASNEKLFF
abundance: many; len: 15; j_gene: TRBJ2-1; v_gene: TRBV20-1; CDR3aa: CSAVGRPGRGNEQFF
abundance: many; len: 15; j_gene: TRBJ2-1; v_gene: TRBV12-3/TRBV12-4; CDR3aa: CASSLSGGASNEQFF
abundance: many; len: 14; j_gene: TRBJ2-2; v_gene: TRBV6-1; CDR3aa: CASSVWMNTGELFF
abundance: many; len: 11; j_gene: TRBJ2-1; v_gene: TRBV29-1; CDR3aa: CSVLTGREQFF
abundance: many; len: 9; j_gene: TRBJ2-7; v_gene: TRBV6-5; CDR3aa: CASSYEQYF
abundance: -; len: 13; j_gene: TRBJ2-3; v_gene: TRBV19; CDR3aa: CASSIKGSDTQYF
abundance: few; len: 16; j_gene: TRBJ1-2; v_gene: TRBV4-3; CDR3aa: CASSQDPWGRGYGYTF
abundance: many; len: 16; j_gene: TRBJ2-1; v_gene: TRBV6-4; CDR3aa: CASSDPSSGGANEQFF
abundance: -; len: 16; j_gene: TRBJ2-2; v_gene: TRBV7-3; CDR3aa: CASSPRTDANTGELFF
abundance: -; len: 17; j_gene: TRBJ2-3; v_gene: TRBV7-2; CDR3aa: CASSSASGTGSTDTQYF
abundance: -; len: 17; j_gene: TRBJ2-7; v_gene: TRBV12-3/TRBV12-4; CDR3aa: CASSLGYGTVFPYEQYF
abundance: many; len: 14; j_gene: TRBJ1-1; v_gene: TRBV2; CDR3aa: CASSGQGGYAEAFF
abundance: many; len: 19; j_gene: TRBJ1-3; v_gene: TRBV7-6; CDR3aa: CASSSAPRGLVDSGNTIYF
abundance: -; len: 16; j_gene: TRBJ2-7; v_gene: TRBV27; CDR3aa: CASRPRTGQYPYEQYF
abundance: -; len: 12; j_gene: TRBJ1-2; v_gene: TRBV28; CDR3aa: CASSSPAYGYTF
abundance: many; len: 13; j_gene: TRBJ2-5; v_gene: TRBV12-3/TRBV12-4; CDR3aa: CASSQIYGETQYF
abundance: -; len: 11; j_gene: TRBJ1-2; v_gene: TRBV29-1; CDR3aa: CSVTGGGGYTF
abundance: many; len: 18; j_gene: TRBJ2-1; v_gene: TRBV6-5; CDR3aa: CASSSPGQGVRFYNEQFF
abundance: -; len: 11; j_gene: TRBJ2-1; v_gene: TRBV20-1; CDR3aa: CSARDGSEQFF
abundance: -; len: 16; j_gene: TRBJ2-2; v_gene: TRBV27; CDR3aa: CASSLSLWTNTGELFF
abundance: -; len: 12; j_gene: TRBJ2-3; v_gene: TRBV29-1; CDR3aa: CSVVNSTDTQYF
abundance: many; len: 17; j_gene: TRBJ2-5; v_gene: TRBV7-6; CDR3aa: CASSLNPPGQGKETQYF
abundance: many; len: 16; j_gene: TRBJ2-1; v_gene: TRBV7-3; CDR3aa: CASSLRRDRVNNEQFF
abundance: -; len: 15; j_gene: TRBJ2-7; v_gene: TRBV6-6; CDR3aa: CASSYSAPSSYEQYF
abundance: many; len: 12; j_gene: TRBJ1-1; v_gene: TRBV11-3; CDR3aa: CASSFQGNEAFF
abundance: few; len: 11; j_gene: TRBJ1-6; v_gene: TRBV6-1; CDR3aa: CASNGDSPLHF
abundance: few; len: 13; j_gene: TRBJ1-4; v_gene: TRBV7-9; CDR3aa: CASSLALNEKLFF
abundance: many; len: 18; j_gene: TRBJ2-3; v_gene: TRBV3-1; CDR3aa: CASTLGLEAFGRTDTQYF
abundance: many; len: 17; j_gene: TRBJ1-4; v_gene: TRBV23-1; CDR3aa: CASSQPGQGATNEKLFF
abundance: -; len: 14; j_gene: TRBJ1-3; v_gene: TRBV19; CDR3aa: CASSSPGQGNTIYF
abundance: many; len: 14; j_gene: TRBJ1-6; v_gene: TRBV5-6; CDR3aa: CASRLTEYNSPLHF
abundance: -; len: 14; j_gene: TRBJ1-1; v_gene: TRBV5-1; CDR3aa: CASSFRGWDTEVFF
abundance: many; len: 16; j_gene: TRBJ2-7; v_gene: TRBV11-2; CDR3aa: CASTNPRTGATYEQYF
abundance: few; len: 14; j_gene: TRBJ2-3; v_gene: TRBV9; CDR3aa: CASSGDIHTDTQYF
abundance: many; len: 14; j_gene: TRBJ1-1; v_gene: TRBV7-9; CDR3aa: CASSLSNLNTEAFF
abundance: -; len: 17; j_gene: TRBJ1-2; v_gene: TRBV12-3/TRBV12-4; CDR3aa: CTSSLLGQGAGDYGYTF
abundance: many; len: 16; j_gene: TRBJ2-5; v_gene: TRBV4-2; CDR3aa: CASSQGVSPDQETQYF
abundance: few; len: 17; j_gene: TRBJ2-1; v_gene: TRBV5-6; CDR3aa: CASSTTSGGILYNEQFF
abundance: many; len: 14; j_gene: TRBJ1-1; v_gene: TRBV20-1; CDR3aa: CSARGGTANTEAFF
abundance: many; len: 15; j_gene: TRBJ1-3; v_gene: TRBV5-4; CDR3aa: CASSLGPSQGNTIYF
abundance: many; len: 15; j_gene: TRBJ2-5; v_gene: TRBV20-1; CDR3aa: CSASEPKGLKETQYF
abundance: many; len: 17; j_gene: TRBJ1-5; v_gene: TRBV7-3; CDR3aa: CASSLAPWDGSNQPQHF
abundance: few; len: 14; j_gene: TRBJ2-7; v_gene: TRBV20-1; CDR3aa: CSASPGILTYEQYF
abundance: -; len: 13; j_gene: TRBJ1-4; v_gene: TRBV7-2; CDR3aa: CASSGGTNEKLFF
abundance: -; len: 13; j_gene: TRBJ2-1; v_gene: TRBV27; CDR3aa: CASSPLSYNEQFF
abundance: many; len: 16; j_gene: TRBJ2-1; v_gene: TRBV24-1; CDR3aa: CATSDLGTGGLYEQFF